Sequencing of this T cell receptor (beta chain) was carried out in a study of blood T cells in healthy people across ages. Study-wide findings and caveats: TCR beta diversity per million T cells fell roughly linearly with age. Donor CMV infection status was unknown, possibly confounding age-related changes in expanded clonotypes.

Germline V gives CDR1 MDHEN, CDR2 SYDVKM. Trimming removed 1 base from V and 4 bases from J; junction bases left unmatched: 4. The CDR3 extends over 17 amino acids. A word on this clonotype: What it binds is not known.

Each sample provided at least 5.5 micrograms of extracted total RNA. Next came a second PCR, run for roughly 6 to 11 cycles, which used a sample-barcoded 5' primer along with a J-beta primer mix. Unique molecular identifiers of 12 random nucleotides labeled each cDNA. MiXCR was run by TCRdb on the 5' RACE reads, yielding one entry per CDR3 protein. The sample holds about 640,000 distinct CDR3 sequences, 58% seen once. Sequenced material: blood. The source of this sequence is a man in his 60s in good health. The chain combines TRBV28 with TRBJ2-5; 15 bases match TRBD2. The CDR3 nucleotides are TGTGCCAGCAGTTTATCGGGACTAGCGGGGGGAGGAGAGACCCAGTACTTC. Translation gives CASSLSGLAGGGETQYF.